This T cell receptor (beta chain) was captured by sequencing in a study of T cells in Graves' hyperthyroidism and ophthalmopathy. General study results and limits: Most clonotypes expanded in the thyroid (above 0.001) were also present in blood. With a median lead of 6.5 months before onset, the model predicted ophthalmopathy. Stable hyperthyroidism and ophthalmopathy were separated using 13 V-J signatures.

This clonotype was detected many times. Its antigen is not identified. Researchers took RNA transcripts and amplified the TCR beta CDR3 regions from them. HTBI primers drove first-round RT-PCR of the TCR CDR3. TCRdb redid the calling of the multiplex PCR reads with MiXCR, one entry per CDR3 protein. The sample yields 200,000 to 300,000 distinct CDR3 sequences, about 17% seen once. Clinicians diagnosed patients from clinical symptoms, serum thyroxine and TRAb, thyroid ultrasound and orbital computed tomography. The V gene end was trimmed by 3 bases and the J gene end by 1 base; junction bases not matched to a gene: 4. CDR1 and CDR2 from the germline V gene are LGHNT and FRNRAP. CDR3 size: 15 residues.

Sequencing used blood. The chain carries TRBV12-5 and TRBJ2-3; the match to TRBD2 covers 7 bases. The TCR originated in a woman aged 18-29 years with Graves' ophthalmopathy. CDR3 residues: CASGFPLAGTDTQYF. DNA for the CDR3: TGTGCTAGTGGTTTCCCCCTAGCGGGCACAGATACGCAGTATTTT.